These 22 T cell receptor beta chains came from one sample sequenced in a study of read filtering for tumor transcriptome and immune sequencing. This library used approximately 390 ng RNA and molecular barcoded adaptors spanning alpha/delta and beta/gamma chains. MiXCR was run by TCRdb on the reads, yielding one entry per CDR3 protein. Counted here are about 86,000 distinct CDR3 sequences, 10% to 15% occurring once; the ten biggest clones make up 15%. The sample consisted of a population of CD138-negative cells sorted from bone marrow. These receptors all stem from a donor aged 40 or over with multiple myeloma.

The V call is TRBV7-9, the J call TRBJ2-2, with no clear D. The V gene's germline CDR1 is SEHNR and CDR2 FQNEAQ (reference sequence). Trimming cost V 5 bases and J 2 bases, with 9 bases left between them. The CDR3 extends over 14 amino acids. In DNA, the CDR3 is TGTGCCAGCAGCCCCCGCTCAAACACCGGGGAGCTGTTTTTT. As protein: CASSPRSNTGELFF.

The sample holds a few counts of this clonotype. The CDR3 nucleotides are TGCGCCAGCAGCCCTGGCCCCGTTAACAATGAGCAGTTCTTC. Amino acid sequence: CASSPGPVNNEQFF. This chain connects TRBV5-1 to TRBJ2-1, with D hard to call. Between the trimmed V and J ends, which lost 4 bases and 5 bases, there was a span of 13 bases. The CDR3 covers 14 residues. Looked up from germline, CDR1 is SGHRS and CDR2 is YFSETQ.

J is TRBJ2-7 and V is TRBV6-6; possible D gene TRBD1, 8 bases. Deletions cut 2 bases from V and 4 bases from J, with 24 bases between. Germline V gene sequence: CDR1 MNHNY, CDR2 SVGAGI (reference sequence). The CDR3 extends over 18 amino acids. The CDR3: CASSYRPPRTGRGYEQYF. CDR3 DNA sequence: TGTGCCAGCAGTTACCGGCCGCCTCGGACAGGGAGGGGATACGAGCAGTACTTC.

Regarding this clonotype: A much larger clonotype is one base distant, so this may be a read error. V gene TRBV6-1 combines with J gene TRBJ2-4, with D unresolved. CDR1 MNHNS and CDR2 SASEGT come from the germline V gene. The CDR3 runs to 15 residues. CDR3 in DNA: TGTGCCAGCAGCATGGACCCAAAAGCCAAAGACATTCAGTACTTC. Translation gives CASSMDPKAKDIQYF.

This clonotype was counted ten times or more. V is TRBV7-2 and J is TRBJ2-2; D might be TRBD2 (5 bases). The germline CDR1 and CDR2 sequences are SGHTA and FQGNSA. The CDR3 is 15 amino acids. Trimming took 2 bases from V and 4 from J, leaving 11 bases between them. The CDR3 nucleotides are TGTGCCAGCAGCTTATCCAGAGGGAGCACCGGGGAGCTGTTTTTT. It yields the protein CASSLSRGSTGELFF.

The table lists this clonotype with many counts. This chain uses TRBV20-1 with TRBJ1-1, with D hard to call. Germline CDR1 is DFQATT and CDR2 is SNEGSKA (reference sequence). The CDR3 consists of 11 residues. Trimming removed 6 bases at V and 1 base at J, with 6 bases between. The CDR3 protein is CSAASNTEAFF. As DNA, the CDR3 is TGCAGTGCGGCCTCGAACACTGAAGCTTTCTTT.

V and J are TRBV11-2 and TRBJ2-1; 7 positions agree with TRBD2. There are 15 residues in the CDR3. Looked up from germline, CDR1 is SGHAT and CDR2 is FQNNGV. J lost 6 bases, V lost 2 bases, and 7 bases had no gene match. CDR3 amino acids: CASSLTRTSGNEQFF. The CDR3 bases are TGTGCCAGCAGCTTAACCAGGACTAGTGGCAATGAGCAGTTCTTC.

Many counts were recorded for this clonotype. V is TRBV7-6 and J is TRBJ2-5; D not resolved. In germline, CDR1 is SGHVS, CDR2 FNYEAQ. Deletions cut 1 base from V and 0 bases from J, with 6 bases between. This CDR3 contains 14 residues. The CDR3 DNA reads TGTGCCAGCAGCTTAGGACCGAACCAAGAGACCCAGTACTTC. The encoded protein is CASSLGPNQETQYF.

This clonotype has at least ten counts. The genes are TRBV5-1 and TRBJ1-1, with 10 positions matching TRBD1. The V gene's germline CDR1 is SGHRS and CDR2 YFSETQ. This CDR3 has 17 amino acids. With V trimmed by 2 bases and J by 5 bases, 12 bases remained unmatched. As DNA, the CDR3 is TGCGCCAGCAGCTTCAGGACAGGGGGGGTCGCGAGGACTGAAGCTTTCTTT. This codes for CASSFRTGGVARTEAFF. Together with reference TRBV5-1 and TRBJ1-1, the CDR3 gives the full variable domain: KAGVTQTPRYLIKTRGQQVTLSCSPISGHRSVSWYQQTPGQGLQFLFEYFSETQRNKGNFPGRFSGRQFSNSRSEMNVSTLELGDSALYLCASSFRTGGVARTEAFFGQGTRLTVV.

This clonotype has a count of ten or more. This sequence joins TRBV7-3 and TRBJ2-1; 7 bases align to TRBD2. The CDR3 consists of 15 residues. V lost 5 bases, J lost 4 bases, and 8 bases stayed unmatched. Per the germline V gene, CDR1 is SGHTA and CDR2 is FQGTGA. The CDR3 protein is CASSPGTTLYNEQFF. In nucleotides, the CDR3 is TGTGCCAGCAGCCCCGGGACTACCCTATACAATGAGCAGTTCTTC.

This clonotype was found many times. This chain links TRBV5-1 with TRBJ2-7; no firm D call. CDR1 and CDR2 (germline): SGHRS, YFSETQ. The V end was cut by 0 bases, the J end by 4 bases, with 11 bases between. The CDR3 is made up of 14 amino acids. The CDR3 sequence: CASSLEGSPYEQYF. The CDR3 DNA sequence: TGCGCCAGCAGCTTGGAGGGTTCCCCGTACGAGCAGTACTTC.

This clonotype was recorded many times. This rearrangement joins TRBV28 to TRBJ1-5, with D hard to call. Between the trimmed V and J ends, which lost 9 bases and 0 bases, there was a span of 12 bases. The V gene's germline CDR1 is MDHEN and CDR2 SYDVKM. CDR3 length: 14 residues. The CDR3 DNA follows: TGTGCCAGTCAGGTTCCTAATAGCAATCAGCCCCAGCATTTT. Its translation: CASQVPNSNQPQHF.

To note about this clonotype: The likely explanation is a read error, given a far larger clone one base away. The chain employs TRBV25-1 and TRBJ2-1, with 11 bases fitting TRBD2. Trimming cost V 1 base and J 10 bases; bases outside gene matches: 6. The CDR3 covers 15 residues. Germline CDR1 and CDR2: MGHDK and SYGVNS. CDR3 bases: TGTGCCAGCAGTGAATCTCGACTAGCGGGATCCGAGCAGTTCTTC. Its translation is CASSESRLAGSEQFF.

A remark on this clonotype: A much larger clone lies one base from this, so it may be a read error. CDR3 region: CAGQGQETQYF. The CDR3 nucleotides are TGTGCCGGTCAGGGACAAGAGACCCAGTACTTC. V and J are TRBV7-2 and TRBJ2-5; D is possibly TRBD1 (5 bases). V lost 11 bases to trimming and J lost 2 bases, with 9 bases between them. Germline V gene sequence: CDR1 SGHTA, CDR2 FQGNSA. The CDR3 is 11 residues long. Combining the CDR3 with reference TRBV7-2 and TRBJ2-5 gives the whole variable domain GAGVSQSPSNKVTEKGKDVELRCDPISGHTALYWYRQSLGQGLEFLIYFQGNSAPDKSGLPSDRFSAERTGGSVSTLTIQRTQQEDSAVYLCAGQGQETQYFGPGTRLLVL.

This clonotype was recorded at least ten times. The CDR3 loop reads CASSLIAYNEQFF. The CDR3 bases are TGCGCCAGCAGCTTAATTGCCTACAATGAGCAGTTCTTC. The chain recombines TRBV5-1 with TRBJ2-1; D not resolved. CDR1 is SGHRS, CDR2 YFSETQ, per germline. The CDR3 runs to 13 residues. The ends were cut back, 2 bases at V and 2 bases at J, with 5 bases in the middle.

This clonotype was seen ten or more times. The rearrangement joins TRBV5-1 to TRBJ2-5; the D is unclear. Per germline, CDR1 SGHRS and CDR2 YFSETQ. V was shortened by 2 bases and J by 1 base, with 6 bases between the two germline ends. The CDR3 has 13 amino acids. The CDR3 is CASSFLRQETQYF. The CDR3, as DNA: TGCGCCAGCAGCTTCCTCCGCCAAGAGACCCAGTACTTC.

With regard to this clonotype: A far more abundant clone sits one base away, making this likely a read error. V is TRBV7-2 and J is TRBJ2-2; TRBD2 agrees at 8 bases. Per the germline V gene, CDR1 is SGHTA and CDR2 is FQGNSA. V shed 4 bases, J shed 7 bases, and the junction held 14 bases outside the gene matches. The CDR3 is 17 amino acids. CDR3 residues: CASSSPPAGGDIGELFF. CDR3 coding DNA: TGTGCCAGCAGCTCCCCACCGGCGGGAGGTGACATCGGGGAGCTGTTTTTT. Full variable domain (rest looked up from reference TRBV7-2 and TRBJ2-2): GAGVSQSPSNKVTEKGKDVELRCDPISGHTALYWYRQSLGQGLEFLIYFQGNSAPDKSGLPSDRFSAERTGGSVSTLTIQRTQQEDSAVYLCASSSPPAGGDIGELFFGEGSRLTVL.

About this clonotype: A much larger clone lies a single base off, so this may be a read error. No conserved phenylalanine or tryptophan is present at the end of the CDR3, so a read error is the likely explanation. The DNA is left out, because the CDR3 cannot be placed on it with certainty; the CDR3 is given as TCRdb lists it. This sequence joins TRBV21-1 and TRBJ2-7; the table calls TRBD2, which could not be checked here. TRBV21-1 has pseudogene status. The CDR3 adds up to 11 amino acids, both ends counted. The chain's CDR3 is CASSGGYEQYS.

This clonotype was detected only a few times. The chain joins TRBV20-1 to TRBJ2-7, with TRBD1 matching over 7 bases. CDR1 is DFQATT, CDR2 SNEGSKA, per germline (reference sequence). CDR3 length equals 14 residues. The junction had 8 bases not matched to a gene; V was cut back by 4 bases and J by 2 bases. CDR3 sequence reads: CSATGTEFPYEQYF. As DNA, the CDR3 is TGCAGTGCTACCGGGACAGAGTTTCCCTACGAGCAGTACTTC.

This clonotype was recorded many times. The chain is built from TRBV6-1 and TRBJ2-1; no reliable D call. Trimming took off 8 bases at V and 1 base at J, with 12 bases between the two ends. Germline CDR1 MNHNS, CDR2 SASEGT. There are 14 residues in the CDR3. This CDR3 is CASRPRFSYNEQFF. CDR3 DNA: TGTGCCAGCCGGCCCCGGTTTTCCTACAATGAGCAGTTCTTC.

This clonotype was counted at least ten times. The rearrangement uses TRBV29-1 and TRBJ2-7; D gene uncertain. The V gene's germline CDR1 is SQVTM and CDR2 ANQGSEA. The CDR3 covers 12 residues. The V gene lost 4 bases and the J gene lost 1 base, with 8 bases spanning the gap. The CDR3 spells CSVASQSYEQYF. CDR3 nucleotide sequence: TGCAGCGTTGCGTCCCAGTCCTACGAGCAGTACTTC.

This clonotype has a count of ten or more. The chain combines TRBV7-9 with TRBJ2-7; possible D gene TRBD2, 5 bases. CDR1 is SEHNR, CDR2 FQNEAQ, per germline (reference sequence). There are 13 residues in the CDR3. Trimming cost V 5 bases and J 3 bases, with 11 bases left between them. CDR3 in DNA: TGTGCCAGCAGCAAGAGGGAAGACTACGAGCAGTACTTC. Encoded protein: CASSKREDYEQYF.